A single sample is the source of the 27 T cell receptor beta chains below, sequenced in a study of blood T cell repertoires in COVID-19. The table came from immunoSEQ multiplex PCR; TCRdb's copy has only in-frame clones and leaves some out. Among around 440,000 clones listed, more than 70% were seen once. Sequenced sample: peripheral blood. The receptors stem from a woman in her forties or fifties with COVID-19, enrolled during active disease.

Note on this clone: The identical CDR3 is also encoded by other nucleotide sequences in the sample. This chain links TRBV2 with TRBJ1-2, with unresolved D. The V end lost 4 bases, the J end lost 3 bases, and 9 bases lay between the germline ends. This CDR3 is 13 amino acids long. The germline gives CDR1 SNHLY, CDR2 FYNNEI. CDR3 in DNA: TGTGCCAGCAGTGGGGGAGAGGACTATGGCTACACCTTC. Its translation: CASSGGEDYGYTF. Using reference TRBV2 and TRBJ1-2 for the parts outside the CDR3, the full variable domain is EPEVTQTPSHQVTQMGQEVILRCVPISNHLYFYWYRQILGQKVEFLVSFYNNEISEKSEIFDDQFSVERPDGSNFTLKIRSTKLEDSAMYFCASSGGEDYGYTFGSGTRLTVV.

Here the CDR3 DNA reads TGTGCTAGTGGTTCAGGACAGGGAGAGACCCAGTACTTC. This encodes CASGSGQGETQYF. The rearrangement links TRBV12-5 to TRBJ2-5; 8 bases fit TRBD1. Germline values: CDR1 LGHNT, CDR2 FRNRAP. The CDR3 extends over 13 amino acids. Trimming cost V 4 bases and J 4 bases; bases outside gene matches: 2.

This clone was found a few times. This chain uses TRBV6-2 or TRBV6-3 with TRBJ2-7; 8 positions match TRBD2. Germline lookup yields CDR1 MNHEY and CDR2 SVGEGT. V lost 6 bases and J lost 3; bases outside the gene matches: 16. The CDR3 totals 17 residues. CDR3 nucleotide sequence: TGTGCCAGCAGCTCCTTAGCCAGCGGGGGCCCCAGCTACGAGCAGTACTTC. It is translated as CASSSLASGGPSYEQYF.

V gene TRBV9 combines with J gene TRBJ2-7, with 9 bases fitting TRBD2. The CDR3 sequence is 14 residues long. V trimming: 3 bases; J trimming: 7 bases; junction bases outside the gene matches: 8. Germline CDR1 reads SGDLS; CDR2 reads YYNGEE. CDR3 in DNA: TGTGCCAGCAGCGAGGGGGGACTAGCTGGTGAGCAGTACTTC. Translated, it gives CASSEGGLAGEQYF. The full variable domain, with the rest looked up from reference TRBV9 and TRBJ2-7, is DSGVTQTPKHLITATGQRVTLRCSPRSGDLSVYWYQQSLDQGLQFLIQYYNGEERAKGNILERFSAQQFPDLHSELNLSSLELGDSALYFCASSEGGLAGEQYFGPGTRLTVT.

The chain is built from TRBV18 and TRBJ2-1; no reliable D call. The V and J ends lost 3 bases and 7 bases respectively, with 16 bases between them. This CDR3 is built from 15 residues. Germline CDR1 and CDR2: KGHSH and LQKENI. CDR3 sequence (DNA): TGTGCCAGCTCACCCCCATCGGCGGATGGTAATGAGCAGTTCTTC. It yields the protein CASSPPSADGNEQFF.

The gene calls are TRBV11-2 and TRBJ2-2; no reliable D call. Germline lookup yields CDR1 SGHAT and CDR2 FQNNGV. The CDR3 runs 14 residues. The ends were cut back, 7 bases at V and 0 bases at J, with 9 bases in the middle. The CDR3 DNA reads TGTGCCAGCAAGAGAGGCTCGAACACCGGGGAGCTGTTTTTT. Protein: CASKRGSNTGELFF.

The chain is built from TRBV7-2 and TRBJ1-1; D remains ambiguous. This CDR3 is 15 amino acids long. The germline V gene encodes CDR1 SGHTA and CDR2 FQGNSA. Between the trimmed V and J ends, which lost 5 bases and 5 bases, there was a span of 18 bases. Here the CDR3 DNA reads TGTGCCAGCAGCCAGGACCCAGGAACGGGGACTGAAGCTTTCTTT. It yields the protein CASSQDPGTGTEAFF. Using reference TRBV7-2 and TRBJ1-1 for the parts outside the CDR3, the full variable domain is GAGVSQSPSNKVTEKGKDVELRCDPISGHTALYWYRQSLGQGLEFLIYFQGNSAPDKSGLPSDRFSAERTGGSVSTLTIQRTQQEDSAVYLCASSQDPGTGTEAFFGQGTRLTVV.

Comment on this clone: This CDR3 is also generated by other DNA sequences in the sample. The chain recombines TRBV5-6 with TRBJ1-1; 10 bases match TRBD1. Germline CDR1 is SGHDT and CDR2 is YYEEEE. With 3 bases clipped from V and 5 bases from J, the junction kept 4 bases outside the gene matches. The CDR3 is made up of 14 amino acids. CDR3 nucleotides: TGTGCCAGCAGCTCCGGGACAGGGGAAACTGAAGCTTTCTTT. Protein: CASSSGTGETEAFF.

V is TRBV9 and J is TRBJ2-7, with TRBD2 matching 8 bases. CDR1 is SGDLS, CDR2 YYNGEE, per germline. The CDR3 consists of 15 residues. After removal of 4 bases from V and 0 bases from J, the junction contained 6 bases not matched to a gene. This chain's CDR3 is CASSPTSGSSYEQYF. In DNA form, the CDR3 reads TGTGCCAGCAGCCCTACTAGCGGCAGCTCCTACGAGCAGTACTTC.

V gene TRBV27 combines with J gene TRBJ2-5, with TRBD2 identical over 8 bases. The J segment lost 6 bases and the V segment lost 6 bases, leaving 6 bases of the junction unmatched. The CDR3 is 13 residues long. Germline-derived CDR1 and CDR2 are MNHEY and SMNVEV (reference sequence). CDR3 nucleotides: TGTGCCAGCAGCCCGGGGGGGCCGAAGACCCAGTACTTC. It codes for CASSPGGPKTQYF.

J is TRBJ1-2 and V is TRBV11-2, with TRBD1 matching 8 bases. V shed 4 bases, J shed 2 bases, and the junction held 9 bases outside the gene matches. Looked up from germline, CDR1 is SGHAT and CDR2 is FQNNGV. CDR3 length equals 16 residues. The CDR3 protein is CASSSTQGARNYGYTF. In DNA form, the CDR3 reads TGTGCCAGCAGCTCAACTCAGGGGGCGAGGAACTATGGCTACACCTTC.

The chain uses TRBV4-2 and TRBJ2-1, with TRBD2 matching over 7 bases. CDR1 and CDR2 (germline): LGHNA, YNFKEQ. The trim removed 1 base at V and 4 bases at J, leaving 4 bases unmatched. The CDR3 spans 15 residues. The CDR3 protein is CASSQGGGPYNEQFF. Written as DNA, the CDR3 is TGTGCCAGCAGCCAAGGGGGGGGACCTTACAATGAGCAGTTCTTC.

This chain connects TRBV29-1 to TRBJ2-2; 8 bases match TRBD1. Unmatched junction bases numbered 8, after V lost 7 bases and J lost 4 bases. The CDR3 is 14 amino acids. Looked up from germline, CDR1 is SQVTM and CDR2 is ANQGSEA. The CDR3 loop is CSGRTGRATGELFF. CDR3 sequence (DNA): TGCAGCGGCAGGACAGGGCGGGCCACCGGGGAGCTGTTTTTT.

CDR3 coding DNA: TGTGCCAGCAGCGTAGAGGCTAGCGGAACCTACGAGCAGTACTTC. Protein product: CASSVEASGTYEQYF. V is TRBV9 and J is TRBJ2-7, with TRBD2 identical over 7 bases. CDR3 length: 15 amino acids. Germline CDR1 and CDR2: SGDLS and YYNGEE. V lost 0 bases, J lost 2 bases, and 5 bases stayed unmatched.

This rearrangement joins TRBV6-1 to TRBJ1-4; TRBD1 matches 8 bases. The ends lost 3 bases at V and 7 bases at J; junction bases unmatched: 7. CDR3 length: 15 residues. Germline values: CDR1 MNHNS, CDR2 SASEGT. The CDR3 loop is CASSENGQGFEKLFF. In nucleotides, the CDR3 is TGTGCCAGCAGTGAGAACGGACAGGGATTTGAAAAACTGTTTTTT.

This CDR3 reads CASLGQADSPLHF. The CDR3 region has the DNA TGTGCCAGCCTAGGACAGGCCGATTCACCCCTCCACTTT. The chain is built from TRBV7-9 and TRBJ1-6; 7 nucleotides line up with TRBD1. Germline V gene lookup returns CDR1 SEHNR and CDR2 FQNEAQ (reference sequence). J gave up 8 bases and V 8 bases, and 6 bases lay outside the gene matches. This CDR3 region has 13 residues.

This clone was picked up a small number of times. The rearrangement uses TRBV14 and TRBJ1-4; unclear D gene. This CDR3 is 16 amino acids long. Germline assignment: CDR1 SGHDN and CDR2 FVKESK. Trimming pared 4 bases from V and 3 bases from J, leaving 15 bases between. The CDR3 sequence: CASSLRTGSANEKLFF. The DNA of the CDR3 is TGTGCCAGCAGCCTACGCACGGGTTCGGCTAATGAAAAACTGTTTTTT.

This chain links TRBV6-5 with TRBJ1-1; TRBD1 agrees at 7 bases. The CDR3 has 12 residues. V shed 6 bases and J 4 bases; nucleotides not matched to a gene: 2. The germline CDR1 and CDR2 sequences are MNHEY and SVGAGI. CDR3 nucleotides: TGTGCCAGCAGACAGGGGCGCACTGAAGCTTTCTTT. It translates to CASRQGRTEAFF.

The DNA for the CDR3 is TGTGCCAGCTCACCCTACCAGATAGAGGTAGGGAACACTGAAGCTTTCTTT. This translates into CASSPYQIEVGNTEAFF. This chain joins TRBV18 and TRBJ1-1; D call uncertain. The V end lost 3 bases, the J end lost 1 base, and 18 bases lay between the germline ends. The CDR3 covers 17 residues. The germline V gene encodes CDR1 KGHSH and CDR2 LQKENI.

The J gene is TRBJ1-2, the V gene TRBV5-4; 7 bases agree with TRBD1. The V gene's germline CDR1 is SGHNT and CDR2 YYREEE (reference sequence). With V trimmed by 4 bases and J by 7 bases, 16 bases remained unmatched. The CDR3 consists of 16 residues. As DNA, the CDR3 is TGTGCCAGCAGCCTTCCCAAACAGGGGTTGAGAGTTGGCTACACCTTC. Its translation: CASSLPKQGLRVGYTF.

This clone appeared a few times. The chain combines TRBV11-2 with TRBJ1-5; 7 bases match TRBD1. This CDR3 is built from 18 residues. J gave up 0 bases and V 1 base, and 9 bases lay outside the gene matches. Germline loops: CDR1 SGHAT, CDR2 FQNNGV. The chain's CDR3 is CASSLGRTGLHSNQPQHF. The CDR3 DNA follows: TGTGCCAGCAGCTTAGGGAGGACAGGTCTTCATAGCAATCAGCCCCAGCATTTT.

The genes are TRBV18 and TRBJ2-6; tentatively, D is TRBD2 (5 bases). Germline V gives CDR1 KGHSH, CDR2 LQKENI. The CDR3 length is 16 residues. V lost 6 bases, J lost 1 base, and 13 bases lay in between. DNA of the CDR3: TGTGCCAGCTCCCAACAGCCGGGGTCTGGGGCCAACGTCCTGACTTTC. It encodes CASSQQPGSGANVLTF.

Regarding this clone: Within the sample, other DNA sequences also encode this same CDR3. This chain connects TRBV24-1 to TRBJ2-2; the D is unclear. CDR3 length: 14 amino acids. V was trimmed by 1 base and J by 3 bases, leaving 5 bases between them. Germline values: CDR1 KGHDR, CDR2 SFDVKD. CDR3 region: CATSDLGDTGELFF. CDR3 coding DNA: TGTGCCACCAGTGATTTAGGAGACACCGGGGAGCTGTTTTTT.

This clone appeared once. The CDR3 protein is CSAVEGGYTF. In DNA form, the CDR3 reads TGCAGTGCGGTGGAGGGGGGCTACACCTTC. The chain combines TRBV20-1 with TRBJ1-2, with D possibly matching TRBD1 (5 bases). CDR1 DFQATT and CDR2 SNEGSKA come from the germline V gene (reference sequence). The CDR3 is 10 residues long. Trimming pared 6 bases from V and 8 bases from J, leaving 10 bases between.

The chain combines TRBV2 with TRBJ1-1; D might be TRBD1 (5 bases). V dropped 7 bases and J dropped 1 base, with 10 bases sitting between them. CDR3 length equals 13 residues. CDR1 is SNHLY, CDR2 FYNNEI, per germline. The CDR3 DNA follows: TGTGCCAGCAATCCTACAGGGAACACTGAAGCTTTCTTT. The encoded protein is CASNPTGNTEAFF.

The genes are TRBV5-1 and TRBJ1-5; 8 bases fit TRBD1. Germline loops: CDR1 SGHRS, CDR2 YFSETQ. V lost 4 bases and J lost 8; bases outside the gene matches: 8. The CDR3 sequence is 14 residues long. The DNA for the CDR3 is TGCGCCAGCAGCGATGGACAGGGTCTCAAGCCCCAGCATTTT. Protein: CASSDGQGLKPQHF.

The chain recombines TRBV28 with TRBJ2-2, with 7 positions matching TRBD1. Germline CDR1 reads MDHEN; CDR2 reads SYDVKM. With V trimmed by 3 bases and J by 3 bases, 4 bases remained unmatched. This CDR3 contains 15 residues. CDR3 DNA: TGTGCCAGCAGTTTTGGGGACAGTTACACCGGGGAGCTGTTTTTT. Translated, it gives CASSFGDSYTGELFF.